This T cell receptor beta chain was sequenced for a study of technical replicates of blood from a few donors. Sequenced by immunoSEQ multiplex PCR; TCRdb stores in-frame clones only, minus some. Of under 90,000 clones in the sample, roughly 98% were seen once. The CDR3 is 14 residues long. Germline V gene lookup returns CDR1 MNHNS and CDR2 SASEGT. Trimming left V 3 bases short and J 5 bases short, with 10 bases between. The receptor's source is a human donor in good health. Sequencing was performed on T cells isolated from PBMCs. V and J are TRBV6-1 and TRBJ1-4; D is undetermined. CDR3 nucleotide sequence: TGTGCCAGCAGTGAGAGGCACCAAAATGAAAAACTGTTTTTT. Translated, it gives CASSERHQNEKLFF.